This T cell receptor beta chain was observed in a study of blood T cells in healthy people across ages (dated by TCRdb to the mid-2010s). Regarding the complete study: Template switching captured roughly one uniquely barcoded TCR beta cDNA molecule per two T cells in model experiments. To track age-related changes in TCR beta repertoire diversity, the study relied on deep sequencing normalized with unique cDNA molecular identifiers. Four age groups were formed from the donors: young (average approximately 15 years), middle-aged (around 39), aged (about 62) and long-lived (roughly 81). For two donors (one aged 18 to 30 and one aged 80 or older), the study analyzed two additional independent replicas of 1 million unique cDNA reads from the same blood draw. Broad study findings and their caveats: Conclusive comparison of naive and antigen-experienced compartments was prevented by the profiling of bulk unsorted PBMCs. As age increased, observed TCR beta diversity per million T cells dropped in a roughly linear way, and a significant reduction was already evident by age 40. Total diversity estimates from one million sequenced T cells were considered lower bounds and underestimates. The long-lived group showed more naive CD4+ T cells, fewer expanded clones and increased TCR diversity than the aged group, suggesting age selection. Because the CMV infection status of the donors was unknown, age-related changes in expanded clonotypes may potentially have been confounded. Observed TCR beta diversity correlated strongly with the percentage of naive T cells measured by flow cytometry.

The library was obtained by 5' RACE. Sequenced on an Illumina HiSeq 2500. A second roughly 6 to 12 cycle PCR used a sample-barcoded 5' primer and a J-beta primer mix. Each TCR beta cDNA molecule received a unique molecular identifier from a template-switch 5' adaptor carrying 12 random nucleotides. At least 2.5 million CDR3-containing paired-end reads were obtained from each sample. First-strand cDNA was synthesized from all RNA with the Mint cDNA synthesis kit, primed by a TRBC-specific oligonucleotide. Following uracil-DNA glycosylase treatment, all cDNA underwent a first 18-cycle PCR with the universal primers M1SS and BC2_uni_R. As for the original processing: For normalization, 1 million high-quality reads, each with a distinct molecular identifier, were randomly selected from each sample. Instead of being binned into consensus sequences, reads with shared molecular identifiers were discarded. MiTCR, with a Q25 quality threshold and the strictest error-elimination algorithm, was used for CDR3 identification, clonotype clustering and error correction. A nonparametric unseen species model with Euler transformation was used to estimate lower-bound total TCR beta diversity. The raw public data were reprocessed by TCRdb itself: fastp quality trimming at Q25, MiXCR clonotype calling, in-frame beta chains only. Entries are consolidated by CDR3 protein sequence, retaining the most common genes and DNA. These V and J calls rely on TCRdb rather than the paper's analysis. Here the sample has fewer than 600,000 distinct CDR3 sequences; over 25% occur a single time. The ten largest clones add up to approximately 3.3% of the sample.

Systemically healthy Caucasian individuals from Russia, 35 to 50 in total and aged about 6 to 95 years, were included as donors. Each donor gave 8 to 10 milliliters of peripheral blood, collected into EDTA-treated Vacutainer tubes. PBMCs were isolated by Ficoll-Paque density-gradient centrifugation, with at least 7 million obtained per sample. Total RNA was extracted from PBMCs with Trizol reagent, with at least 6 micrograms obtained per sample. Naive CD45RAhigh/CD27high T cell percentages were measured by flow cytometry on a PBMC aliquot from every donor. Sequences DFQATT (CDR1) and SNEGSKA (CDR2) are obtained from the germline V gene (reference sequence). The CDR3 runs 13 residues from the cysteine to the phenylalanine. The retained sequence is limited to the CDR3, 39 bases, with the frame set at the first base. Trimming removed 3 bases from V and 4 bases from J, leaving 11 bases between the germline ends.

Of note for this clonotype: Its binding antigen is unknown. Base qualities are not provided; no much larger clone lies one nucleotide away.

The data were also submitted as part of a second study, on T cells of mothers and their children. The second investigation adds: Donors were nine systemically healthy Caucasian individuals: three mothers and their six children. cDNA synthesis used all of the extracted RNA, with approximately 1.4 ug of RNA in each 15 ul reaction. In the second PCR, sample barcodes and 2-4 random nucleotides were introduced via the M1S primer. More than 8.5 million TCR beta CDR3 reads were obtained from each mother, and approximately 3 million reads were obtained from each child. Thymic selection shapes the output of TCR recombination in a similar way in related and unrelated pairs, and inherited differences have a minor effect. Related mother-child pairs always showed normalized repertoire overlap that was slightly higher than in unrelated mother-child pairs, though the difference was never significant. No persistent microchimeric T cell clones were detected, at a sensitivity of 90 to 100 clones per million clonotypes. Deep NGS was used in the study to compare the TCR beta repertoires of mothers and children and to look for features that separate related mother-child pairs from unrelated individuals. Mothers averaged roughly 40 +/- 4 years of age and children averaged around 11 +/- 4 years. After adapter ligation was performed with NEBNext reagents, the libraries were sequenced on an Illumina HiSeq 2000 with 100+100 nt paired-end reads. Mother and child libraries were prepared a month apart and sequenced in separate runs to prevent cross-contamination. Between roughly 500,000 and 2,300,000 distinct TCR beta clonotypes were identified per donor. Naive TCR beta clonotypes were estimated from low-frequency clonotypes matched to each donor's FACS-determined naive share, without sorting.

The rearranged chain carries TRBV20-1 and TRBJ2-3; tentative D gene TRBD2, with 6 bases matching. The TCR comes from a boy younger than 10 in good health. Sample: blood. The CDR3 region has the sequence CSASSRESDTQYF. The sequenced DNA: TGCAGTGCTAGTAGTCGGGAGTCAGATACGCAGTATTTT.